This TCR beta chain was captured in a study of T-cell reconstitution after alpha-beta-depleted transplantation in children. Unique molecular identifiers were used to barcode this TCRbeta library. A single record per CDR3 protein comes from TCRdb applying MiXCR to the PCR reads. Here the sample spans about 500,000 distinct CDR3 sequences, over 25% being singletons. The sequence was obtained from a human donor who donated a stem cell graft to a child with aplastic anemia. The sample was PBMCs from the stem cell graft donor, taken from the stem cell graft.

The CDR3 spells CASRLQGPTDTQYF. The CDR3 nucleotides read TGTGCCAGCAGGCTACAGGGGCCCACAGATACGCAGTATTTT. The rearrangement uses TRBV7-2 and TRBJ2-3; TRBD1 matches at 7 bases. Germline lookup yields CDR1 SGHTA and CDR2 FQGNSA. The V gene end was trimmed by 6 bases and the J gene end by 2 bases; junction bases not matched to a gene: 5. CDR3 length: 14 amino acids.